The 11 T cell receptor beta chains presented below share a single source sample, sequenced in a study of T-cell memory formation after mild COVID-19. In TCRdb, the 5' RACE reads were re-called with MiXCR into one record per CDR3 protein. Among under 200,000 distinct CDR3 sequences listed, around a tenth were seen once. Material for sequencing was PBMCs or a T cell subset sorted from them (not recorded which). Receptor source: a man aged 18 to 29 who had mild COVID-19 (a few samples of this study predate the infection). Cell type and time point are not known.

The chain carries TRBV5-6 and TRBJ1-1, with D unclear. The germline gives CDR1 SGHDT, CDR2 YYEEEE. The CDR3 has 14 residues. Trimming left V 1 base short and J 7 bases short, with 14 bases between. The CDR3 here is CASSLRVSLGEAFF. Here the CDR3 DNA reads TGTGCCAGCAGCTTGCGAGTTTCGTTAGGTGAAGCTTTCTTT.

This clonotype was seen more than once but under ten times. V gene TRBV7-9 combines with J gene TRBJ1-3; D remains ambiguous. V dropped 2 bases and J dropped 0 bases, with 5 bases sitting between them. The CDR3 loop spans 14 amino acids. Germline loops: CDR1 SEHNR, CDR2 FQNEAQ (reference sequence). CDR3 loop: CASSLWFSGNTIYF. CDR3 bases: TGTGCCAGCAGCTTATGGTTCTCTGGAAACACCATATATTTT.

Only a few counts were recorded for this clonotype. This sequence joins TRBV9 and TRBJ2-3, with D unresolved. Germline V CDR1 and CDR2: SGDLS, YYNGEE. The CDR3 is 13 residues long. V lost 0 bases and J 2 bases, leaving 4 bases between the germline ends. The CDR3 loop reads CASSVGPTDTQYF. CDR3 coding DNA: TGTGCCAGCAGCGTAGGACCCACAGATACGCAGTATTTT.

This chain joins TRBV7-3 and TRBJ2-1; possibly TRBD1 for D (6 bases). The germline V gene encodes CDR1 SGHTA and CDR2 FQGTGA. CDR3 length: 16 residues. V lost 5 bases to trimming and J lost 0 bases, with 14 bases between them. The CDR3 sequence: CASSTSGAASYNEQFF. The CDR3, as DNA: TGTGCCAGCAGCACCTCAGGGGCCGCCTCCTACAATGAGCAGTTCTTC.

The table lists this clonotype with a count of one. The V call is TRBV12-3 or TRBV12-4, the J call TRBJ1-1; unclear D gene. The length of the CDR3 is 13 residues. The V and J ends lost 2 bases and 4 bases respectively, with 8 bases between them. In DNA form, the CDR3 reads TGTGCCAGCAGTTTAAGGGCCACCACTGAAGCTTTCTTT. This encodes CASSLRATTEAFF.

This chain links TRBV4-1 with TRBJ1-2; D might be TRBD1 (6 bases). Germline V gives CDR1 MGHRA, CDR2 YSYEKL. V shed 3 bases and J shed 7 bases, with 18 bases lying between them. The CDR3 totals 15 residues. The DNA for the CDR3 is TGCGCCAGCAGCCACCCACGGGGGGGGCCAGGTGGCTACACCTTC. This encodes CASSHPRGGPGGYTF.

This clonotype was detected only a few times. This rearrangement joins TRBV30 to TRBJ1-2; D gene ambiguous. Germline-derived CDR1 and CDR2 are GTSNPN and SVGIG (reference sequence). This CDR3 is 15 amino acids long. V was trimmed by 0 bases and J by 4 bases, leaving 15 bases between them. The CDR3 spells CAWSVRRAGSYGYTF. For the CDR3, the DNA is TGTGCCTGGAGTGTACGTCGGGCTGGGAGCTATGGCTACACCTTC.

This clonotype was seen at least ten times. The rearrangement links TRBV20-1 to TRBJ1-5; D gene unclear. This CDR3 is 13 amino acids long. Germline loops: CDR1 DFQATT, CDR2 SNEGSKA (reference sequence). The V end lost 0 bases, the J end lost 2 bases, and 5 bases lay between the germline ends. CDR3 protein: CSARDGGNQPQHF. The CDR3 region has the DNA TGCAGTGCTAGAGATGGGGGCAATCAGCCCCAGCATTTT.

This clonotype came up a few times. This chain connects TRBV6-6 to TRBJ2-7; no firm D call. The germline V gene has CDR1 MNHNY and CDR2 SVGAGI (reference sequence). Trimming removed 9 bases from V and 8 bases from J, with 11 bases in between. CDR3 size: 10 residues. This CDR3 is CASHGEQQYF. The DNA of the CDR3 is TGTGCCAGTCACGGTGAGCAGCAGTACTTC.

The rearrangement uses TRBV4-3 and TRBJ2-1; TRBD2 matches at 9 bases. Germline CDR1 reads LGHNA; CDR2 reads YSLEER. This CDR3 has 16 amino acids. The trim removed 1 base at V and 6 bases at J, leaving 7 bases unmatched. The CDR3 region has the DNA TGCGCCAGCAGCCAAGTTAGCGGGGGTTGGGGCAATGAGCAGTTCTTC. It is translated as CASSQVSGGWGNEQFF.

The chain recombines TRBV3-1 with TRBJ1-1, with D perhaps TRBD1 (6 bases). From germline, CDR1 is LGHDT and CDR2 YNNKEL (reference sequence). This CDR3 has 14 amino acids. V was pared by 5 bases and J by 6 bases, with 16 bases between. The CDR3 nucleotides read TGTGCCAGCAGCGAAGGACAGCGAACGGCTGAAGCTTTCTTT. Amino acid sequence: CASSEGQRTAEAFF.